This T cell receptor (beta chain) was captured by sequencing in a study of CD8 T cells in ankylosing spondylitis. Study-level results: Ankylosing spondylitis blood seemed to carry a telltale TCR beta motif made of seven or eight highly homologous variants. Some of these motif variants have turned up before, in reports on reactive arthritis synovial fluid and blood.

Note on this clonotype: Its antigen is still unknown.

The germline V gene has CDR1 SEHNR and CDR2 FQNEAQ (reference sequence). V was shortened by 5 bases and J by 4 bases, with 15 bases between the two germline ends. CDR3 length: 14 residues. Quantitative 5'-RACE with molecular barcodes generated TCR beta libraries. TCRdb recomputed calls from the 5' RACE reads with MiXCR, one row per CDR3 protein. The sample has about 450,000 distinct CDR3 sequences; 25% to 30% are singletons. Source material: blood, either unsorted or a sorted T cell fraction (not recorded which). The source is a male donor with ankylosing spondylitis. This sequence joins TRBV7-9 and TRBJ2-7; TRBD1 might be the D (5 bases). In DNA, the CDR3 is TGTGCCAGCAGCCCACCAACCAGGGTTTACGAGCAGTACTTC. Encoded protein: CASSPPTRVYEQYF.